The 18 T cell receptor beta chains listed next were all sequenced from one sample in a study of CD8 T cells in Susac syndrome. Reverse transcription of 0.5 to 1 ug RNA was performed with random hexamers. MiXCR was run by TCRdb on the immunoSEQ multiplex PCR reads, yielding one entry per CDR3 protein. The sample lists roughly 190,000 distinct CDR3 sequences, roughly 95% occurring once. Sequencing input: CD4+ T cells from PBMCs. These receptors originate from a human donor with Susac syndrome.

This clonotype has only one observation. The chain couples TRBV14 to TRBJ2-7, with D unresolved. The CDR3 loop spans 16 amino acids. Between the trimmed V and J ends, which lost 3 bases and 2 bases, there was a span of 17 bases. Germline CDR1 SGHDN, CDR2 FVKESK. The CDR3 reads CASSQGAWSTTYEQYF. In DNA form, the CDR3 reads TGTGCCAGCAGCCAGGGCGCGTGGAGTACTACCTACGAGCAGTACTTC.

The J gene is TRBJ2-5, the V gene TRBV15; 7 nucleotides agree with TRBD2. The CDR3 is made up of 15 amino acids. Germline lookup yields CDR1 LNHNV and CDR2 YYDKDF (reference sequence). With V trimmed by 5 bases and J by 3 bases, 9 bases remained unmatched. The DNA for the CDR3 is TGTGCCACCAGCTCTGAAAGCGGGACCAAAGAGACCCAGTACTTC. Its translation: CATSSESGTKETQYF.

The chain combines TRBV7-2 with TRBJ2-5, with TRBD2 as a possible D gene (7 bases). The CDR3 has 13 amino acids. The ends were cut back, 6 bases at V and 4 bases at J, with 12 bases in the middle. Germline V CDR1 and CDR2: SGHTA, FQGNSA. CDR3 sequence: CASRRGGGETQYF. CDR3 bases: TGTGCCAGCAGAAGAGGGGGGGGAGAGACCCAGTACTTC.

The CDR3 protein is CASSWTATGGRETQYF. For the CDR3, the DNA is TGCGCCAGCAGCTGGACTGCTACAGGGGGCCGGGAGACCCAGTACTTC. This sequence joins TRBV5-1 and TRBJ2-5; TRBD1 aligns across 9 bases. Germline trimming cut 3 bases from V and 5 bases from J; bases unmatched to any gene: 11. The CDR3 is 16 amino acids. Looked up from germline, CDR1 is SGHRS and CDR2 is YFSETQ.

This chain's CDR3 is CASAPRLDSNTGELFF. CDR3 DNA: TGTGCCAGTGCCCCTAGACTCGATTCGAACACCGGGGAGCTGTTTTTT. This chain connects TRBV9 to TRBJ2-2; no reliable D call. The V end was cut by 8 bases, the J end by 0 bases, with 17 bases between. CDR1 is SGDLS, CDR2 YYNGEE, per germline. This CDR3 has 16 amino acids.

The rearrangement links TRBV12-5 to TRBJ2-7, with TRBD1 identical over 9 bases. The CDR3 consists of 17 residues. Germline V lookup: CDR1 LGHNT, CDR2 FRNRAP. The V segment lost 1 base and the J segment 5 bases; nucleotides outside the gene matches: 12. CDR3 residues: CASGLAIYRTGVHEQYF. CDR3 sequence (DNA): TGTGCTAGTGGTTTGGCGATATACCGGACAGGGGTTCACGAGCAGTACTTC.

The rearrangement joins TRBV12-3 or TRBV12-4 to TRBJ1-3, with a tentative D call TRBD1 (6 bases). The CDR3 is 13 residues long. Between the trimmed V and J ends, which lost 6 bases and 4 bases, there was a span of 10 bases. The CDR3 nucleotides read TGTGCCAGCAGCGGACAGTTCGGAAACACCATATATTTT. Translation gives CASSGQFGNTIYF.

This sequence joins TRBV24-1 and TRBJ2-1; unclear D gene. Germline loops: CDR1 KGHDR, CDR2 SFDVKD. V was cut by 3 bases and J by 0 bases, with 8 bases left in between. CDR3 length: 15 residues. The CDR3 loop reads CATSDRTGSYNEQFF. CDR3 in DNA: TGTGCCACCAGTGATCGGACGGGCTCCTACAATGAGCAGTTCTTC.

This rearrangement joins TRBV27 to TRBJ2-5; D uncertain. The CDR3 extends over 13 amino acids. The germline V gene encodes CDR1 MNHEY and CDR2 SMNVEV (reference sequence). Trimming cost V 10 bases and J 5 bases, with 17 bases left between them. The CDR3 here is CATSFGPRETQYF. CDR3 bases: TGTGCCACCTCCTTCGGACCGCGCGAGACCCAGTACTTC.

This sequence joins TRBV25-1 and TRBJ1-2, with D possibly being TRBD1 (6 bases). The CDR3 sequence is 14 residues long. Trimming stripped 1 base from V and 4 bases from J, with 10 bases between. Germline V lookup: CDR1 MGHDK, CDR2 SYGVNS. The CDR3 DNA sequence: TGTGCCAGCAGTGAATCCGGGGGCGGCTATGGCTACACCTTC. Its protein product is CASSESGGGYGYTF.

The chain has TRBV30 and TRBJ1-1; the D gene is possibly TRBD1 (6 bases). V shed 4 bases and J shed 10 bases, with 19 bases lying between them. Germline V gene sequence: CDR1 GTSNPN, CDR2 SVGIG (reference sequence). The CDR3 is 13 residues long. CDR3 protein: CAWTFAGADGAFF. The CDR3 DNA reads TGTGCCTGGACCTTTGCGGGGGCAGATGGAGCTTTCTTT.

This chain uses TRBV29-1 with TRBJ2-3, with D uncertain. Trimming took off 4 bases at V and 5 bases at J, with 7 bases between the two ends. This CDR3 is 11 amino acids long. Germline values: CDR1 SQVTM, CDR2 ANQGSEA. The CDR3 coding sequence is TGCAGCGTTGGATCGGGAGATACGCAGTATTTT. Translating gives CSVGSGDTQYF.

This chain links TRBV4-2 with TRBJ1-3; D is undetermined. Trimming stripped 0 bases from V and 4 bases from J, with 16 bases between. The germline V gene has CDR1 LGHNA and CDR2 YNFKEQ. This CDR3 has 17 residues. CDR3 nucleotides: TGTGCCAGCAGCCAAGAGGCGCGACACTTCATAGGAAACACCATATATTTT. This encodes CASSQEARHFIGNTIYF.

V usage is TRBV20-1 and J usage is TRBJ2-1; 9 positions agree with TRBD2. This CDR3 is 15 amino acids long. V lost 0 bases, J lost 5 bases, and 5 bases stayed unmatched. Germline V gene data show CDR1 as DFQATT and CDR2 as SNEGSKA (reference sequence). This CDR3 is CSARDYAGGHNEQFF. The CDR3 DNA sequence: TGCAGTGCTAGAGATTATGCGGGGGGGCACAATGAGCAGTTCTTC.

The gene calls are TRBV29-1 and TRBJ1-3; unclear D gene. The CDR3 has 13 amino acids. Trimming removed 6 bases from V and 4 bases from J, with 13 bases in between. Per germline, CDR1 SQVTM and CDR2 ANQGSEA. CDR3 nucleotide sequence: TGCAGCGTCATAGACGCCCCGGGAAACACCATATATTTT. Translated: CSVIDAPGNTIYF.

This rearrangement joins TRBV5-4 to TRBJ1-1; D might be TRBD1 (6 bases). Germline V lookup: CDR1 SGHNT, CDR2 YYREEE (reference sequence). The V end was cut by 4 bases, the J end by 3 bases, with 16 bases between. The CDR3 is made up of 15 amino acids. Here the CDR3 reads CASSATTGTYTEAFF. The CDR3 bases are TGTGCCAGCAGCGCAACCACAGGGACGTACACTGAAGCTTTCTTT.

V and J are TRBV9 and TRBJ1-1; perhaps TRBD1 as D (5 bases). Germline V gene data show CDR1 as SGDLS and CDR2 as YYNGEE. The CDR3 sequence is 17 residues long. V was clipped by 0 bases and J by 7 bases, with 22 bases between them. CDR3 amino acids: CASSVVGAPPAHREAFF. The CDR3 DNA sequence: TGTGCCAGCAGCGTAGTTGGGGCCCCACCGGCTCATCGTGAAGCTTTCTTT.

The chain uses TRBV7-9 and TRBJ1-2; no clear D. Trimming cost V 5 bases and J 3 bases, with 10 bases left between them. This CDR3 comprises 13 residues. Germline CDR1 reads SEHNR; CDR2 reads FQNEAQ (reference sequence). The CDR3 reads CASSPVADYGYTF. Here the CDR3 DNA reads TGTGCCAGCAGCCCTGTAGCGGACTATGGCTACACCTTC.